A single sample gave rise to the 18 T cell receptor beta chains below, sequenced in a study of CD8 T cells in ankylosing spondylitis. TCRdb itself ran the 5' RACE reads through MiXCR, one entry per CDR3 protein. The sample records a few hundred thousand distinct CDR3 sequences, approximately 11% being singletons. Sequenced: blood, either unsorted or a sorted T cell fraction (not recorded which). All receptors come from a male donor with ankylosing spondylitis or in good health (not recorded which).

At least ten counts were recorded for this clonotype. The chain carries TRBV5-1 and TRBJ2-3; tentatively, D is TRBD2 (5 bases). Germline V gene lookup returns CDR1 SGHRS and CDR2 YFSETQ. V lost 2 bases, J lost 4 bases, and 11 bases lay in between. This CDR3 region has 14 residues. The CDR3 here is CASSFNGGPDTQYF. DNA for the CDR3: TGCGCCAGCAGCTTTAATGGCGGGCCAGATACGCAGTATTTT. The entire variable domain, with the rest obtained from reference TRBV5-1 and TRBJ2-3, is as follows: KAGVTQTPRYLIKTRGQQVTLSCSPISGHRSVSWYQQTPGQGLQFLFEYFSETQRNKGNFPGRFSGRQFSNSRSEMNVSTLELGDSALYLCASSFNGGPDTQYFGPGTRLTVL.

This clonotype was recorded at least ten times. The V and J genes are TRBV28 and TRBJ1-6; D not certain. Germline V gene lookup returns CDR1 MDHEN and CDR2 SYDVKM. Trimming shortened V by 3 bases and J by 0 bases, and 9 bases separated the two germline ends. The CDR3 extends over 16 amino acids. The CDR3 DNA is TGTGCCAGCAGTTTCCCATCGGACTCCTATAATTCACCCCTCCACTTT. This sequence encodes CASSFPSDSYNSPLHF. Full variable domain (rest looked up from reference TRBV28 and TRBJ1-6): DVKVTQSSRYLVKRTGEKVFLECVQDMDHENMFWYRQDPGLGLRLIYFSYDVKMKEKGDIPEGYSVSREKKERFSLILESASTNQTSMYLCASSFPSDSYNSPLHFGNGTRLTVT.

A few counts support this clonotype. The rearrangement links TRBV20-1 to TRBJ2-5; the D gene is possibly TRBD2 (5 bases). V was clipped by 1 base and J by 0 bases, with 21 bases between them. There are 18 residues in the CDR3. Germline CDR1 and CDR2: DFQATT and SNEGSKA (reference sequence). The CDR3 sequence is CSARGQEEVSWYQETQYF. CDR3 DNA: TGCAGTGCTAGAGGTCAGGAGGAGGTATCATGGTACCAAGAGACCCAGTACTTC.

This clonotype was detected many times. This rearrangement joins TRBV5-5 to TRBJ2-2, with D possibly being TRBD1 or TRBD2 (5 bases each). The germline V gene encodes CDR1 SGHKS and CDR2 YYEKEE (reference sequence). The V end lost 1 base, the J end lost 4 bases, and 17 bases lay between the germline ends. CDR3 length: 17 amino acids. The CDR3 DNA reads TGTGCCAGCAGCTTGACGCAGGGAGCAGAGGCCACCGGGGAGCTGTTTTTT. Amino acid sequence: CASSLTQGAEATGELFF.

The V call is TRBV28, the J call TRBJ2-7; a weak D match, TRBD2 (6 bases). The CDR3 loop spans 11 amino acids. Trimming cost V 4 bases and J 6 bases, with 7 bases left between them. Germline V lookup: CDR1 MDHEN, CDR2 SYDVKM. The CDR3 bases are TGTGCCAGCAGTTGGGAGGCCGAGCAGTACTTC. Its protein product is CASSWEAEQYF.

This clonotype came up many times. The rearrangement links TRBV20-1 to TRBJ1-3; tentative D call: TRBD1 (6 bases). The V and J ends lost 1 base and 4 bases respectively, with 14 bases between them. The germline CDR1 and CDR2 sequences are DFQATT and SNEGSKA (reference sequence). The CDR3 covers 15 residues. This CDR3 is CSARAIRGAGNTIYF. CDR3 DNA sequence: TGCAGTGCTAGAGCCATAAGGGGGGCCGGAAACACCATATATTTT.

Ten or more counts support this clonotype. The CDR3 DNA follows: TGTGCCAGCAGCCTCGGGACCTACTACGAGCAGTACTTC. As protein: CASSLGTYYEQYF. V is TRBV3-1 and J is TRBJ2-7, with D perhaps matching TRBD1 or TRBD2 (5 bases each). The germline V gene encodes CDR1 LGHDT and CDR2 YNNKEL (reference sequence). The CDR3 runs to 13 residues. V was shortened by 4 bases and J by 3 bases, with 10 bases between the two germline ends.

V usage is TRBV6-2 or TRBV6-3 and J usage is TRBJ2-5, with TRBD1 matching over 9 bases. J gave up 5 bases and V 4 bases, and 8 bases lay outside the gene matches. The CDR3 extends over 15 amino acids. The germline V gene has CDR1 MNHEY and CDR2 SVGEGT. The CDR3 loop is CASSFVQGAAETQYF. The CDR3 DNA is TGTGCCAGCAGTTTCGTACAGGGGGCCGCGGAGACCCAGTACTTC.

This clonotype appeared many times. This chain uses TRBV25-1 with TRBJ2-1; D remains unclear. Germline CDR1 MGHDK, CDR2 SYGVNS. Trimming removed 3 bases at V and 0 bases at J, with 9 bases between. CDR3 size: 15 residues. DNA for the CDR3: TGTGCCAGCAGTGATCCGAGCAGCTCCTACAATGAGCAGTTCTTC. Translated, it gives CASSDPSSSYNEQFF. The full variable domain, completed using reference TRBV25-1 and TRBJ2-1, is EADIYQTPRYLVIGTGKKITLECSQTMGHDKMYWYQQDPGMELHLIHYSYGVNSTEKGDLSSESTVSRIRTEHFPLTLESARPSHTSQYLCASSDPSSSYNEQFFGPGTRLTVL.

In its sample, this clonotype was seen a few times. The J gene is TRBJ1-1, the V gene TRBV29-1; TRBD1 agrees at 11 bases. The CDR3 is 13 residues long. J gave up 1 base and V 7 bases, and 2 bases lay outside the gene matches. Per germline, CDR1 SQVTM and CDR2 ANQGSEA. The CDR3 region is CSGGQGENTEAFF. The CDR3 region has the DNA TGCAGCGGGGGACAGGGGGAGAACACTGAAGCTTTCTTT.

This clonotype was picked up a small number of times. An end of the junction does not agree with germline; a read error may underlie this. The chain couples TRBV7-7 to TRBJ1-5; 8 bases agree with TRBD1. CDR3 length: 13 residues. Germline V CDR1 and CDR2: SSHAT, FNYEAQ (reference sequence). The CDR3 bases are TGCACTCCACAGGGGGAGGGAAATCAGCCCCAGCATTTT. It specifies CTPQGEGNQPQHF.

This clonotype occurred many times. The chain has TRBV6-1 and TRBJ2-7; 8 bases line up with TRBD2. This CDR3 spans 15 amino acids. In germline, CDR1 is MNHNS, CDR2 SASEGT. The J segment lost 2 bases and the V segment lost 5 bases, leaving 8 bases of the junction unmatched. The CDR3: CASSPLGGAAYEQYF. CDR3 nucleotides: TGTGCCAGCAGTCCCCTCGGGGGGGCGGCCTACGAGCAGTACTTC.

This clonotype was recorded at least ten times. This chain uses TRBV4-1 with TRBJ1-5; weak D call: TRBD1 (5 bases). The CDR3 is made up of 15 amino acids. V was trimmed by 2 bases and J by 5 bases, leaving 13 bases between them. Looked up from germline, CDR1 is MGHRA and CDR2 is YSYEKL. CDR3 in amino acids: CASSQLRDGDQPQHF. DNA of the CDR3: TGCGCCAGCAGCCAATTACGGGACGGAGATCAGCCCCAGCATTTT.

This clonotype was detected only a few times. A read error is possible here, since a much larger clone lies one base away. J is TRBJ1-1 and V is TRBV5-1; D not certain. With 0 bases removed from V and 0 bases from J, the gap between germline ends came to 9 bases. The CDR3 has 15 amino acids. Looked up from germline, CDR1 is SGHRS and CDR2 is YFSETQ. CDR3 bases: TGCGCCAGCAGCTTGGACTTCGGCATGAACACTGAAGCTTTCTTT. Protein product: CASSLDFGMNTEAFF.

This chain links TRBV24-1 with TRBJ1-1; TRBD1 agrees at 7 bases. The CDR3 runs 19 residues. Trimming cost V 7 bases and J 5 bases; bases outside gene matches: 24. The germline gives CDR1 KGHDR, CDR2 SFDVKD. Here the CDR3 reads CATRHPPGRGRRGNTEAFF. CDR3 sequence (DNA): TGTGCCACCAGACACCCCCCCGGGAGGGGGCGCAGGGGAAATACTGAAGCTTTCTTT.

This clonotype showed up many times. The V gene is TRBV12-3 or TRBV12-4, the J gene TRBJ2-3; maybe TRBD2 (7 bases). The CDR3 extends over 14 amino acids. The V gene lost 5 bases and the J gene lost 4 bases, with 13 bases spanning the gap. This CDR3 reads CASSTTGGPDTQYF. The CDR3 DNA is TGTGCCAGCAGTACGACCGGGGGGCCAGATACGCAGTATTTT.

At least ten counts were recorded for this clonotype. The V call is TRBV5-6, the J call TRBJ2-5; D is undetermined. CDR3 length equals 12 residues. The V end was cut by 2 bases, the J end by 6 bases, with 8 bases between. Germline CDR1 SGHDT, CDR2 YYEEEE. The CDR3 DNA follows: TGTGCCAGCAGCTTTAACGTAAAGACCCAGTACTTC. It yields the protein CASSFNVKTQYF.

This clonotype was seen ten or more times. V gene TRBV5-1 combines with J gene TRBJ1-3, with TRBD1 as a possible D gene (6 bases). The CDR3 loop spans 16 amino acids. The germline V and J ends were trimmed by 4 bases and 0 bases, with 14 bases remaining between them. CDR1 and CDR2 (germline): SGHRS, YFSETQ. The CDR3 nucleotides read TGCGCCAGCAGCCACGACAGGTGGAGCTCTGGAAACACCATATATTTT. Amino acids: CASSHDRWSSGNTIYF.